A selection of T cell receptor beta chains follows, all from one sample in a study of CXCR3-negative and CXCR3-positive naive CD8 T cells. After re-calling the 5' RACE reads, TCRdb lists one entry per CDR3 protein, DNA absent. Here the sample table reports roughly 130,000 distinct CDR3 sequences. Sequenced: naive CXCR3+ CD8+ T cells from blood. The receptors originated from a human donor in good health. Some clones in this sample may be carry-over from other donors' samples. The CDR3 runs from the conserved cysteine through the conserved F or W. Each record gives: J gene, V gene, CDR3 protein.

TRBJ1-6 TRBV7-9 CASSLVAGISPLHF
TRBJ2-7 TRBV4-3 CASSQDLAGPRGEQYF
TRBJ2-7 TRBV10-3 CAIKGPSSYEQYF
TRBJ1-2 TRBV7-9 CASSPYLTGNYGYTF
TRBJ1-1 TRBV23-1 CARGRQGAGEAFF
TRBJ2-1 TRBV7-9 CASSSTIAGEDNEQFF
TRBJ2-1 TRBV2 CASSAGLAGGVPGNEQFF
TRBJ2-3 TRBV15 CATSRDSGGSRGDTQYF
TRBJ2-3 TRBV7-8 CASSLDFRGSTDTQYF
TRBJ2-5 TRBV29-1 CSVEGLAETQETQYF
TRBJ2-7 TRBV27 CASSFGLFYEQYF
TRBJ2-2 TRBV7-9 CASSPPQTGELFF
TRBJ2-3 TRBV11-3 CASSLGTSGGLTDTQYF
TRBJ1-1 TRBV10-3 CAISEGPTGDTEAFF
TRBJ2-3 TRBV28 CASSSNTESTDTQYF
TRBJ2-2 TRBV30 CAWHRQGGTGELFF